A single T cell receptor (beta chain) is shown here with its context. The data were taken from a study of PD-1 and CTLA-4 blockade in melanoma. Here immunoSEQ multiplex PCR was the method, and the copy in TCRdb shows in-frame clones only, minus some. In the table there are almost 30,000 clones, 85% to 90% of which are singletons. From germline, CDR1 is LNHDA and CDR2 SQIVND (reference sequence). This CDR3 region has 11 residues. Trimming removed 8 bases from V and 6 bases from J, with 8 bases in between. This clonotype originated in a human donor with melanoma. Specimen: CD8+ T cells from peripheral blood, collected before anti-PD-1 treatment. This chain links TRBV19 with TRBJ1-3, with unresolved D. Here the CDR3 DNA reads TGTGCCAGTCGGGAAGCAAACACCATATATTTT. This gives the protein CASREANTIYF.